One T cell receptor beta chain is described in this entry. What it binds is unknown. Cultured CD4+ T-cell DNA underwent Oncomine TCR Beta short-read sequencing. Scientists extracted genomic DNA from CD4+ T cells grown in culture. TCRdb reanalysed the PCR reads using MiXCR and keeps one entry per CDR3 protein. The profile shows about 10,000 distinct CDR3 sequences, nearly 25% of them singletons. The sample's treatment: 10-day PBMC culture with coronavirus spike peptide pools or control peptides (ViraFEST assay). Culture conditions combined roughly 2 million PBMCs per well with 9.5 to 10 IU/ml IL-2 and around 9.2 ug/ml peptide pools. The sample comes from a study of vaccination and CD4 T cells after COVID-19. The overall study: Post-COVID specimens were obtained a median about 97 days after diagnosis (range 35 to 161). Cultures that served as controls received a CEFX pool, an HIV-1 Nef pool, or no peptide.

There are 15 residues in the CDR3. With 0 bases removed from V and 3 bases from J, the gap between germline ends came to 11 bases. The V gene's germline CDR1 is MNHEY and CDR2 SVGAGI. The sequence came from a human donor who received a COVID-19 vaccine. V and J are TRBV6-5 and TRBJ1-1; D is possibly TRBD1 (5 bases). The sample was CD4+ T cells from blood, cultured in vitro, taken before SARS-CoV-2 vaccination. CDR3: CASSYSGRPDTEAFF. The CDR3 bases are TGTGCCAGCAGTTACTCGGGGCGCCCGGACACTGAAGCTTTCTTT.